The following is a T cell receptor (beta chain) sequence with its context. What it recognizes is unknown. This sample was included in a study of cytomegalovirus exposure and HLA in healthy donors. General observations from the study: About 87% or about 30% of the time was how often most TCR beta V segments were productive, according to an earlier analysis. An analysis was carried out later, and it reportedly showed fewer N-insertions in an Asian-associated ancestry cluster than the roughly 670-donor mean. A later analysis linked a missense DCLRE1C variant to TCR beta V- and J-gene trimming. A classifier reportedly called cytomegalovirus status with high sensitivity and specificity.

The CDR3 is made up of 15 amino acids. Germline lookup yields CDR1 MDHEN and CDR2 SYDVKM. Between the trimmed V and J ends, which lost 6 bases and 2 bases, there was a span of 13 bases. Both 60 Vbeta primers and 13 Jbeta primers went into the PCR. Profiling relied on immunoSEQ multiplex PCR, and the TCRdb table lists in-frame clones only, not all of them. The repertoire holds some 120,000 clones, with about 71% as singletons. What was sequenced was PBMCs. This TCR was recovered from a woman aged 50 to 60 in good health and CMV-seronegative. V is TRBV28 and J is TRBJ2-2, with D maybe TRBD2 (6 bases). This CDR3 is CASRAGTANTGELFF. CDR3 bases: TGTGCCAGCAGGGCGGGGACTGCTAACACCGGGGAGCTGTTTTTT.